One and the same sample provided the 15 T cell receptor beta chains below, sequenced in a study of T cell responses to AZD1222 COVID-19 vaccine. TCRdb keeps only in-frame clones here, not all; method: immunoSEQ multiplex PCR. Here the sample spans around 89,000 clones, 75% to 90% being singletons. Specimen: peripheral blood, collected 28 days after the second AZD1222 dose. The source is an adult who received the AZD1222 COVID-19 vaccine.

CDR3 sequence reads: CASSGYTIQGIYGYTF. Written as DNA, the CDR3 is TGTGCCAGCAGTGGGTACACCATACAGGGTATCTATGGCTACACCTTC. The chain combines TRBV6-1 with TRBJ1-2, with D possibly TRBD1 on 6 matching bases. The germline V and J ends were trimmed by 4 bases and 4 bases, with 19 bases remaining between them. The germline gives CDR1 MNHNS, CDR2 SASEGT. The CDR3 loop spans 16 amino acids.

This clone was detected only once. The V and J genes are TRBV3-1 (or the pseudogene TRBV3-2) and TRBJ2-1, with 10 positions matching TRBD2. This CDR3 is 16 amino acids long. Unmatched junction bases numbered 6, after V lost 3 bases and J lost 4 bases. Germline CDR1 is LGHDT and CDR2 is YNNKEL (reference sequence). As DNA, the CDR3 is TGTGCCAGCAGCCATTGGGGTAGCGGGGGGTACAATGAGCAGTTCTTC. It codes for CASSHWGSGGYNEQFF.

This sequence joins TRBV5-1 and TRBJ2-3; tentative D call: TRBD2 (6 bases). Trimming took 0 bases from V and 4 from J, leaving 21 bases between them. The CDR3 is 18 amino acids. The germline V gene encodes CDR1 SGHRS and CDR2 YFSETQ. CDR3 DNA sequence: TGCGCCAGCAGCTTGGAGTTCGTGCGGCAGGGAGGCGCAGATACGCAGTATTTT. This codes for CASSLEFVRQGGADTQYF.

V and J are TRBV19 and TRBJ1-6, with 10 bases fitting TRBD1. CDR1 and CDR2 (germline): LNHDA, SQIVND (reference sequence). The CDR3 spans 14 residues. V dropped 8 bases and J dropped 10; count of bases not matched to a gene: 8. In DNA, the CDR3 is TGTGCCAGTGGGACAGGGGCCCGGGGGTCACCCCTCCACTTT. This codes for CASGTGARGSPLHF.

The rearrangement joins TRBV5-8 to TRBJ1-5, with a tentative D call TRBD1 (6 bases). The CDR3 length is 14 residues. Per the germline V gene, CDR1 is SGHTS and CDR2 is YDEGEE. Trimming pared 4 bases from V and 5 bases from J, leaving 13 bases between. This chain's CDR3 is CASSTTGPHQPQHF. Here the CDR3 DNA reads TGTGCCAGCAGCACAACAGGGCCCCATCAGCCCCAGCATTTT.

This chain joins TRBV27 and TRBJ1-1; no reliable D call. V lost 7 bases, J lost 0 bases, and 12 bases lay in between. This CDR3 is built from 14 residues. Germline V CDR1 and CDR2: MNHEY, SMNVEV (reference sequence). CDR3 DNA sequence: TGTGCCAGCAAGGTATGGGCGGTGAACACTGAAGCTTTCTTT. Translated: CASKVWAVNTEAFF.

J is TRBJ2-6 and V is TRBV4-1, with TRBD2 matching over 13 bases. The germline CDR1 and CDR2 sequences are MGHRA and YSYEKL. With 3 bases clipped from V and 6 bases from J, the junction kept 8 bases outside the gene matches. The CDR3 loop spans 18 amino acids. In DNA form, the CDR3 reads TGCGCCAGCAGCCAGACTAGCGGGGGGACGTCTTTGGCCAACGTCCTGACTTTC. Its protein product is CASSQTSGGTSLANVLTF.

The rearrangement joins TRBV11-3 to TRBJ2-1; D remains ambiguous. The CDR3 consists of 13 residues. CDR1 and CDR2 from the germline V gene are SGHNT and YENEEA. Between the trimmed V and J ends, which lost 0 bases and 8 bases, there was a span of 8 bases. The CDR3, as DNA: TGTGCCAGCAGCTTAGATTGGTTGGATGAGCAGTTCTTC. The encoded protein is CASSLDWLDEQFF.

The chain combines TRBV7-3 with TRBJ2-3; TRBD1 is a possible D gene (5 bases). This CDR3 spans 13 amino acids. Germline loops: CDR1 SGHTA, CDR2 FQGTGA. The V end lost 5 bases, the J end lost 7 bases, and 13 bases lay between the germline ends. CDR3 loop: CASSIGQGNTQYF. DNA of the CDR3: TGTGCCAGCAGCATCGGTCAGGGCAATACGCAGTATTTT.

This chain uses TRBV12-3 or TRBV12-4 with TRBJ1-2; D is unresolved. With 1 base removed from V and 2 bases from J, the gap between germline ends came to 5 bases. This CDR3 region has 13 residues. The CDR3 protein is CASSLDINYGYTF. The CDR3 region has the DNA TGTGCCAGCAGTTTAGACATCAACTATGGCTACACCTTC.

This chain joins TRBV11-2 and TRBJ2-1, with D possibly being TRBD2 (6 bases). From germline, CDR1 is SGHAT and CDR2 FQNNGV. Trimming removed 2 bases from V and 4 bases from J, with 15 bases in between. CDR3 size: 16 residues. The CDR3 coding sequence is TGTGCCAGCAGCTTAAGGAGTAGGAGGGCGTACAATGAGCAGTTCTTC. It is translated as CASSLRSRRAYNEQFF.

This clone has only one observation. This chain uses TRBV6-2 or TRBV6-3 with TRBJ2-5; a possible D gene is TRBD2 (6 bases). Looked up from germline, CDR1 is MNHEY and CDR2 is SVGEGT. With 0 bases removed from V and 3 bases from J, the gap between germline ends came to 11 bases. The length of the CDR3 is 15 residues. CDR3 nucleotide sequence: TGTGCCAGCAGTTACTCGGGGGGAAGGGAAGAGACCCAGTACTTC. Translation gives CASSYSGGREETQYF.

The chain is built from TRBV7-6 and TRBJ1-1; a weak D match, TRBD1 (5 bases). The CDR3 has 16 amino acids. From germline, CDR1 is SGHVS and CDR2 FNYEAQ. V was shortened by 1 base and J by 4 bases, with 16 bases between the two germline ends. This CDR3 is CASSLGSGVGGTEAFF. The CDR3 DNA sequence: TGTGCCAGCAGCTTAGGTTCGGGGGTCGGTGGCACTGAAGCTTTCTTT.

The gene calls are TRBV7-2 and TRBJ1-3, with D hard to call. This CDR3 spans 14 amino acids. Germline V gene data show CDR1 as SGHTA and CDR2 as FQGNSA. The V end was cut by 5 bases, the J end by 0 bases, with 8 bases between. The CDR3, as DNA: TGTGCCAGCAGCCCAAGTAACTCTGGAAACACCATATATTTT. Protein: CASSPSNSGNTIYF.

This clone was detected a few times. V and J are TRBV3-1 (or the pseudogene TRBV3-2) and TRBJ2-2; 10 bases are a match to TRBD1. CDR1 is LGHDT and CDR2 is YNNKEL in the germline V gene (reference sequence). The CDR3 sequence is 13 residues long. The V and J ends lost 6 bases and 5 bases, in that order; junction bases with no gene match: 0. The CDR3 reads CASRDRGTGELFF. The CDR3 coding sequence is TGTGCCAGCAGGGACAGGGGGACCGGGGAGCTGTTTTTT.